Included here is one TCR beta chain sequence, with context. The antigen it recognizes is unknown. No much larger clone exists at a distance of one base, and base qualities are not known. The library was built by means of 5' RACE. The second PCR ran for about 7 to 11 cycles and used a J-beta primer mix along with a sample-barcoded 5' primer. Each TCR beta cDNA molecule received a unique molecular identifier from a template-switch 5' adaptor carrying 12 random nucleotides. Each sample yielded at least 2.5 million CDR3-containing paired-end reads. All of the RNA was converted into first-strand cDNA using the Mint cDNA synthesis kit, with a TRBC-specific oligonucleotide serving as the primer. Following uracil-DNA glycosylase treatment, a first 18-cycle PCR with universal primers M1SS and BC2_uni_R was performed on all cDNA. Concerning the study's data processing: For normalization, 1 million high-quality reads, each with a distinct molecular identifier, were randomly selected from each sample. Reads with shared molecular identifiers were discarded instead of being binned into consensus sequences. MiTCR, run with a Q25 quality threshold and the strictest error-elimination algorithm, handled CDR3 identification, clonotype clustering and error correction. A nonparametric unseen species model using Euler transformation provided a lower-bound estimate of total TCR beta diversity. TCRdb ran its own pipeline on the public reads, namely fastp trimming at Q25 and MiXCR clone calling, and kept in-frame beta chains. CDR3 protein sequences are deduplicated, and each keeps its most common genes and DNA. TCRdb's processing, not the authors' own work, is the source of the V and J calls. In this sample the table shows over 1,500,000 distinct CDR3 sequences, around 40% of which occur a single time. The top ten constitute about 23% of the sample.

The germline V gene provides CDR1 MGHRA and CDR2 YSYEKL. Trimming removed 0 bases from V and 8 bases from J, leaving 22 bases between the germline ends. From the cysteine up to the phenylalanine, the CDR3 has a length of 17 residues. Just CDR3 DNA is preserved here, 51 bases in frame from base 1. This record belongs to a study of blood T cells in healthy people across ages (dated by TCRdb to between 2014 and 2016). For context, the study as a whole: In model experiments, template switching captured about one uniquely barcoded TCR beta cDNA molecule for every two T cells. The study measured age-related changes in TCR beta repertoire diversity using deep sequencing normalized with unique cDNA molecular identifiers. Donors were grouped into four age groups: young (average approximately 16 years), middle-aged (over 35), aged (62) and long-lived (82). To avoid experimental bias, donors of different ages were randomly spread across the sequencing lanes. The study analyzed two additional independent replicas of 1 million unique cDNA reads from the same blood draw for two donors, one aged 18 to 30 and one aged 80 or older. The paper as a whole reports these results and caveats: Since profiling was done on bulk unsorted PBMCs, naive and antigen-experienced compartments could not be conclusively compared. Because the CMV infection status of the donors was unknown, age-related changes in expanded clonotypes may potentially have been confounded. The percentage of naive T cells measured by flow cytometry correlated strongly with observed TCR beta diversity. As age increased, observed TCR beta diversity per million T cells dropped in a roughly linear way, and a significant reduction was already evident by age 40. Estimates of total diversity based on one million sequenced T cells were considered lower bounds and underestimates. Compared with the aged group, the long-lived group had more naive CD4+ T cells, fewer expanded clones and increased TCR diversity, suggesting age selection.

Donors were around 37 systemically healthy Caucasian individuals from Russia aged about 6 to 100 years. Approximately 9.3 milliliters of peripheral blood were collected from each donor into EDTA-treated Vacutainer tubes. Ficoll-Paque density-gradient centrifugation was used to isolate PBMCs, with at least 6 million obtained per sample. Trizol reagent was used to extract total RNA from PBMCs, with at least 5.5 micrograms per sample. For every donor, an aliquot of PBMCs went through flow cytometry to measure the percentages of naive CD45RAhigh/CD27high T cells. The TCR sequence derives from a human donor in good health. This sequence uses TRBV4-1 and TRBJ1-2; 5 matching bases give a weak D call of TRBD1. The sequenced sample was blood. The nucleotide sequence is TGCGCCAGCAGCCAAGAAAGTCATGAGGCAGGGCTTTGGGGCTACACCTTC. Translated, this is CASSQESHEAGLWGYTF.